The 30 T cell receptor beta chains below all came from one sample that was sequenced in a study of blood T cell repertoires in COVID-19. Repertoires were generated with immunoSEQ multiplex PCR, while TCRdb's copy carries only in-frame clones and drops some. Of 300,000 or so clones listed, 85% are singletons. The sequencing input was peripheral blood. Receptor source: a woman in her forties or fifties with active or convalescent COVID-19.

This chain joins TRBV6-4 and TRBJ1-1, with 7 bases identical to TRBD1. The germline CDR1 and CDR2 sequences are MRHNA and SNTAGT. The CDR3 is 12 residues long. V trimming: 7 bases; J trimming: 2 bases; junction bases outside the gene matches: 1. This chain's CDR3 is CASKGANTEAFF. CDR3 bases: TGTGCCAGCAAGGGGGCAAACACTGAAGCTTTCTTT.

The chain carries TRBV30 and TRBJ2-3; 9 bases are shared with TRBD1. Trimming at V came to 5 bases and at J to 13 bases, leaving 10 bases not matched to a gene. This CDR3 has 12 residues. Germline assignment: CDR1 GTSNPN and CDR2 SVGIG (reference sequence). The CDR3 DNA reads TGTGCCTGGGCGGGACAGGGCCGTTTGAAGTATTTT. The encoded protein is CAWAGQGRLKYF.

The chain couples TRBV9 to TRBJ2-1, with D unclear. CDR3 length: 15 amino acids. Trimming cost V 0 bases and J 0 bases, with 7 bases left between them. The germline V gene has CDR1 SGDLS and CDR2 YYNGEE. This chain's CDR3 is CASSVVAGSYNEQFF. The CDR3 nucleotides read TGTGCCAGCAGCGTAGTGGCAGGCTCCTACAATGAGCAGTTCTTC.

This rearrangement joins TRBV5-1 to TRBJ2-5; 7 nucleotides align to TRBD1. From germline, CDR1 is SGHRS and CDR2 YFSETQ. CDR3 size: 13 residues. V lost 5 bases and J lost 5; bases outside the gene matches: 6. The CDR3 is CASSLQGLETQYF. The CDR3 DNA sequence: TGCGCCAGCAGTTTACAGGGGTTGGAGACCCAGTACTTC.

The rearrangement joins TRBV11-1 to TRBJ2-7; no clear D gene. The length of the CDR3 is 14 residues. V was shortened by 0 bases and J by 7 bases, with 13 bases between the two germline ends. Per germline, CDR1 SGHAT and CDR2 FQDESV (reference sequence). The CDR3 bases are TGTGCCAGCAGCTTAGCGGATATTATCGGGGAGCAGTACTTC. Protein: CASSLADIIGEQYF.

V and J are TRBV25-1 and TRBJ2-1; D gene uncertain. V was pared by 1 base and J by 3 bases, with 10 bases between. The V gene's germline CDR1 is MGHDK and CDR2 SYGVNS. This CDR3 contains 15 residues. The CDR3 reads CASSELGQVYNEQFF. The DNA of the CDR3 is TGTGCCAGCAGTGAATTAGGTCAGGTCTACAATGAGCAGTTCTTC.

The chain recombines TRBV9 with TRBJ1-2; D is uncertain. Germline V gene sequence: CDR1 SGDLS, CDR2 YYNGEE. V lost 0 bases and J 2 bases, leaving 5 bases between the germline ends. CDR3 length equals 13 residues. The DNA for the CDR3 is TGTGCCAGCAGCGTAGTTAGCAACTATGGCTACACCTTC. Translation gives CASSVVSNYGYTF.

The chain recombines TRBV27 with TRBJ1-6; 7 nucleotides line up with TRBD1. CDR3 length equals 13 residues. The junction had 5 bases not matched to a gene; V was cut back by 1 base and J by 14 bases. The germline gives CDR1 MNHEY, CDR2 SMNVEV (reference sequence). The CDR3 region is CASSLYRGVTLHF. DNA for the CDR3: TGTGCCAGCAGTTTATACAGGGGAGTCACCCTCCACTTT.

The rearrangement links TRBV27 to TRBJ2-3; 7 nucleotides line up with TRBD2. The germline V gene has CDR1 MNHEY and CDR2 SMNVEV (reference sequence). CDR3 size: 12 residues. V lost 4 bases and J lost 11; bases outside the gene matches: 6. CDR3 DNA: TGTGCCAGCAGTTCCTTGGGAGGGGTGCAGTATTTT. Protein: CASSSLGGVQYF.

The CDR3 DNA sequence: TGCGCCAGCAGCCACCCCCAGGACAGGGGTACGAAACTGTTTTTT. It is translated as CASSHPQDRGTKLFF. The chain employs TRBV4-1 and TRBJ1-4, with 9 bases aligning to TRBD1. This CDR3 has 15 residues. From germline, CDR1 is MGHRA and CDR2 YSYEKL. V was clipped by 3 bases and J by 11 bases; unmatched bases: 10.

The rearrangement uses TRBV5-1 and TRBJ2-1, with TRBD2 identical over 15 bases. The CDR3 has 16 residues. The V and J ends lost 4 bases and 7 bases, in that order; junction bases with no gene match: 6. CDR1 and CDR2 (germline): SGHRS, YFSETQ. The CDR3 nucleotides read TGCGCCAGCAGCCCCGGACTAGCGGGAGGGCCAAATGAGCAGTTCTTC. Translating it yields CASSPGLAGGPNEQFF.

The chain recombines TRBV20-1 with TRBJ1-5; 7 positions match TRBD1. V dropped 3 bases and J dropped 5; count of bases not matched to a gene: 7. There are 14 residues in the CDR3. The V gene's germline CDR1 is DFQATT and CDR2 SNEGSKA (reference sequence). The CDR3 bases are TGCAGTGCTAGTTGGCAGGGGGTTGATCAGCCCCAGCATTTT. It encodes CSASWQGVDQPQHF.

This clone was seen a few times. This chain uses TRBV4-1 with TRBJ1-2; D is uncertain. Looked up from germline, CDR1 is MGHRA and CDR2 is YSYEKL. Deletions cut 1 base from V and 1 base from J, with 4 bases between. The CDR3 runs to 13 residues. The CDR3 DNA reads TGCGCCAGCAGCCAAGTCGGTAACTATGGCTACACCTTC. Protein sequence: CASSQVGNYGYTF.

The CDR3 reads CASSFEGGTIYF. CDR3 DNA sequence: TGTGCCAGCAGCTTCGAGGGGGGGACCATATATTTT. The chain has TRBV11-2 and TRBJ1-3; the D gene is possibly TRBD1 (6 bases). The germline gives CDR1 SGHAT, CDR2 FQNNGV. V was cut by 3 bases and J by 10 bases, with 10 bases left in between. The CDR3 has 12 amino acids.

The chain is built from TRBV28 and TRBJ2-7, with 9 nucleotides matching TRBD1. The CDR3 length is 16 residues. V dropped 6 bases and J dropped 12; count of bases not matched to a gene: 21. The germline V gene encodes CDR1 MDHEN and CDR2 SYDVKM. CDR3 bases: TGTGCCAGCAGCCTAACTTTCGGGACAGGGCGTTTTAGTTTGTACTTC. It specifies CASSLTFGTGRFSLYF.

The rearrangement links TRBV3-1 (or the pseudogene TRBV3-2) to TRBJ1-2; 9 bases align to TRBD1. The CDR3 is 18 residues long. Germline values: CDR1 LGHDT, CDR2 YNNKEL (reference sequence). V shed 1 base, J shed 2 bases, and the junction held 11 bases outside the gene matches. In nucleotides, the CDR3 is TGTGCCAGCAGCCAAGTCAGGCCGGGACAGGGAAAGAACTATGGCTACACCTTC. Protein sequence: CASSQVRPGQGKNYGYTF.

This clone was recorded only once. The rearrangement uses TRBV12-3 or TRBV12-4 and TRBJ1-1; D not resolved. The V gene lost 3 bases and the J gene lost 5 bases, with 10 bases spanning the gap. The CDR3 is made up of 13 amino acids. This CDR3 is CASSLMGRTEAFF. The CDR3 region has the DNA TGTGCCAGCAGTTTGATGGGGAGGACTGAAGCTTTCTTT.

The chain uses TRBV7-2 and TRBJ2-1, with D possibly matching TRBD2 (6 bases). V lost 0 bases and J lost 2, with 20 bases in between. This CDR3 has 19 residues. The germline V gene encodes CDR1 SGHTA and CDR2 FQGNSA. The CDR3 spells CASSLAGLGGWGAYNEQFF. The CDR3 DNA reads as TGTGCCAGCAGCTTAGCGGGGCTGGGAGGCTGGGGGGCCTACAATGAGCAGTTCTTC.

This chain connects TRBV7-2 to TRBJ2-5, with 7 positions matching TRBD2. In germline, CDR1 is SGHTA, CDR2 FQGNSA. Trimming removed 2 bases from V and 9 bases from J; junction bases left unmatched: 21. This CDR3 has 18 residues. CDR3 nucleotide sequence: TGTGCCAGCAGCTTAACCCTATCCCGAGGACTAGTGGGAACCCCCCAGTACTTC. As protein: CASSLTLSRGLVGTPQYF.

This clone showed up just a few times. V is TRBV3-1 (or the pseudogene TRBV3-2) and J is TRBJ2-5; 7 nucleotides agree with TRBD2. Germline V CDR1 and CDR2: LGHDT, YNNKEL (reference sequence). V gave up 4 bases and J gave up 5 bases; unmatched junction bases: 4. This CDR3 has 13 residues. The CDR3 sequence: CASSPGGEETQYF. DNA for the CDR3: TGTGCCAGCAGCCCTGGGGGGGAGGAGACCCAGTACTTC.

The chain combines TRBV7-9 with TRBJ1-6; the match to TRBD1 covers 8 bases. Losses at the gene ends were 5 bases for V and 6 bases for J; bases not matched to a gene: 6. This CDR3 contains 15 residues. Germline assignment: CDR1 SEHNR and CDR2 FQNEAQ (reference sequence). The DNA of the CDR3 is TGTGCCAGCAGCCCTGGACAGGGCGTTAATTCACCCCTCCACTTT. Its translation: CASSPGQGVNSPLHF.

The chain couples TRBV29-1 to TRBJ2-1, with 8 bases lining up with TRBD2. The CDR3 contains 14 residues. Germline CDR1 is SQVTM and CDR2 is ANQGSEA. V lost 3 bases, J lost 6 bases, and 7 bases stayed unmatched. The CDR3 DNA is TGCAGCGTTGATCCCCCAGCGGGAGTCAATGAGCAGTTCTTC. Its translation: CSVDPPAGVNEQFF.

V and J are TRBV29-1 and TRBJ2-7; 15 bases are a match to TRBD2. V trimming: 7 bases; J trimming: 0 bases; junction bases outside the gene matches: 7. Germline V gene sequence: CDR1 SQVTM, CDR2 ANQGSEA. The CDR3 is made up of 16 amino acids. The chain's CDR3 is CSAGGTSGRSSYEQYF. CDR3 DNA: TGCAGCGCGGGCGGGACTAGCGGGAGGAGCTCCTACGAGCAGTACTTC.

The genes are TRBV3-1 (or the pseudogene TRBV3-2) and TRBJ2-7, with D tentatively TRBD2 (5 bases). This CDR3 has 13 residues. Germline lookup yields CDR1 LGHDT and CDR2 YNNKEL (reference sequence). Trimming pared 5 bases from V and 2 bases from J, leaving 10 bases between. DNA for the CDR3: TGTGCCAGCAGCGGCCCGGGAACCTACGAGCAGTACTTC. It encodes CASSGPGTYEQYF.

V is TRBV27 and J is TRBJ2-3, with 7 bases lining up with TRBD2. CDR3 length equals 14 residues. V lost 3 bases, J lost 5 bases, and 5 bases stayed unmatched. Per the germline V gene, CDR1 is MNHEY and CDR2 is SMNVEV (reference sequence). The CDR3 region is CASSFRAGRDTQYF. CDR3 nucleotide sequence: TGTGCCAGCAGTTTTAGAGCGGGACGAGATACGCAGTATTTT.

The chain combines TRBV14 with TRBJ2-5, with a weak D call TRBD1 (5 bases). CDR3 length: 13 residues. Deletions cut 8 bases from V and 4 bases from J, with 14 bases between. Germline V gives CDR1 SGHDN, CDR2 FVKESK. Written as DNA, the CDR3 is TGTGCCAGCGGGGCGATGGGGCGAGAGACCCAGTACTTC. It is translated as CASGAMGRETQYF.

This chain uses TRBV19 with TRBJ2-3; no firm D call. The CDR3 runs 15 residues. With 4 bases removed from V and 2 bases from J, the gap between germline ends came to 13 bases. Germline V gene sequence: CDR1 LNHDA, CDR2 SQIVND (reference sequence). DNA for the CDR3: TGTGCCAGTAGTAGCCCCAGATTCTTCACAGATACGCAGTATTTT. Its protein is CASSSPRFFTDTQYF.

V and J are TRBV7-8 and TRBJ1-1; 8 positions match TRBD1. Trimming took 5 bases from V and 8 from J; bases not matched to a gene: 13. The CDR3 sequence is 15 residues long. Germline CDR1 and CDR2: SGHVS and FQNEAQ. In nucleotides, the CDR3 is TGTGCCAGCAGCGAATACAGGGGGATCGGGGGAGAAGCTTTCTTT. It is translated as CASSEYRGIGGEAFF.

The rearrangement joins TRBV28 to TRBJ2-1; TRBD1 is a possible D gene (6 bases). The CDR3 consists of 13 residues. With 3 bases removed from V and 5 bases from J, the gap between germline ends came to 8 bases. Germline V CDR1 and CDR2: MDHEN, SYDVKM. CDR3 sequence: CASSFGTNNEQFF. In nucleotides, the CDR3 is TGTGCCAGCAGTTTTGGGACAAACAATGAGCAGTTCTTC.

The chain is built from TRBV27 and TRBJ2-3; possible D gene TRBD1, 5 bases. The V gene lost 6 bases and the J gene lost 3 bases, with 16 bases spanning the gap. The CDR3 sequence is 15 residues long. CDR1 MNHEY and CDR2 SMNVEV come from the germline V gene (reference sequence). The CDR3 is CASSTSWTKTDTQYF. CDR3 bases: TGTGCCAGCAGCACGTCATGGACAAAGACAGATACGCAGTATTTT.